This is a list of T cell receptor beta chains from one sample in a study of shared clonotypes between healthy human individuals. Profiled with immunoSEQ multiplex PCR; TCRdb holds only in-frame clones, not every one. This sample has some 320,000 clones, with about nine tenths found just once. The source material was memory CD8+ T cells sorted from blood. Source of these receptors: a man aged 18 to 29 in good health. CDR3s include the opening cysteine and the closing phenylalanine or tryptophan. A D gene is named only where the DNA matches it firmly. Clone size is not always given. Where it is, it says once, few, many or a class for expanded clones.

CDR3nt	CDR3aa	d_gene	abundance	v_gene	j_gene
TGTGCCAGCAGCTTAGATCGAGGTAGCGGCAATGAGCAGTTCTTC	CASSLDRGSGNEQFF	.	.	TRBV11-3	TRBJ2-1
TGTGCCAGCTCACGGGGGACAGGGAATGAAAAACTGTTTTTT	CASSRGTGNEKLFF	TRBD1	.	TRBV18	TRBJ1-4
TGTGCCAGCAGCTTGGGACAGGGGGAAGCAGATACGCAGTATTTT	CASSLGQGEADTQYF	TRBD1	once	TRBV7-9	TRBJ2-3
TGCGCCAGCAGCTTGGAGCTGGGAACCACTGAAGCTTTCTTT	CASSLELGTTEAFF	.	.	TRBV5-1	TRBJ1-1
TGTGCCAGTAGTATGGGTTTTGGGACAACCTACGAGCAGTACTTC	CASSMGFGTTYEQYF	.	.	TRBV19	TRBJ2-7
TGTGCCAGCAGTTTATCAGTTTATGGCTACACCTTC	CASSLSVYGYTF	.	.	TRBV28	TRBJ1-2
TGTGCCAGCAGTTTAGGAACGGGGCGGTACTATGGCTACACCTTC	CASSLGTGRYYGYTF	.	.	TRBV28	TRBJ1-2
TGTGCCAGCAGTTTTACCCGTTTCGAGACCCAGTACTTC	CASSFTRFETQYF	.	once	TRBV27	TRBJ2-5
TGTGCCAGCAGCTTTGGTAGCGGGGGGCCAGAAGATACGCAGTATTTT	CASSFGSGGPEDTQYF	TRBD2	.	TRBV7-2	TRBJ2-3
TGTGCCAGCAGCGTAAGGTCCCGGTGGAACTATGGCTACACCTTC	CASSVRSRWNYGYTF	.	once	TRBV9	TRBJ1-2
TGTGCCAGCGGATTCGATTATACCGGGGGGCCCCAGCATTTT	CASGFDYTGGPQHF	.	.	TRBV2	TRBJ1-5
TGTGCCAGCAGTTACCATCCCTACGAGCAGTACTTC	CASSYHPYEQYF	.	once	TRBV6-6	TRBJ2-7
TGCGCCAGCAGCTCAAGGCCAGGGGAGAACACCGGGGAGCTGTTTTTT	CASSSRPGENTGELFF	.	.	TRBV5-1	TRBJ2-2
TGTGCCAGCAGTTTAACCGGACATCCAAATCAGCCCCAGCATTTT	CASSLTGHPNQPQHF	.	.	TRBV27	TRBJ1-5
TGCGCCAGCAGCTCAATTCCGGGACTGAACACCGGGGAGCTGTTTTTT	CASSSIPGLNTGELFF	.	once	TRBV5-1	TRBJ2-2
TGCGCCAGCAGCTGGTCCGGGGCAGAAGCTTTCTTT	CASSWSGAEAFF	.	.	TRBV5-1	TRBJ1-1
TGTGCCAGCAGCGGGGGGACGGCCCCCTACGAGCAGTACTTC	CASSGGTAPYEQYF	.	.	TRBV5-4	TRBJ2-7
TGTGCCATCAGTGAGGGCCCAGACACTGAAGCTTTCTTT	CAISEGPDTEAFF	.	.	TRBV10-3	TRBJ1-1
TGCGCCAGCAGCCAAGGTAACGGGGTCAATCAGCCCCAGCATTTT	CASSQGNGVNQPQHF	.	once	TRBV4-3	TRBJ1-5
TGTGCCAGCACCGTGGACAGCAACACTGAAGCTTTCTTT	CASTVDSNTEAFF	.	.	TRBV13	TRBJ1-1
TGTGCCATAGGACAGGCTGCCTCCTACGAGCAGTACTTC	CAIGQAASYEQYF	TRBD1	.	TRBV6-5	TRBJ2-7
TGTGCCAGCAGTGAATGGACAGGGTATGGCTACACCTTC	CASSEWTGYGYTF	TRBD1	.	TRBV2	TRBJ1-2
TGCGCCAGCAGCCAAGACGTAGGCTACGAGCAGTACTTC	CASSQDVGYEQYF	.	.	TRBV4-3	TRBJ2-7
TGTGCCAGCAGTGAAGGGCCGGGCGGACGTGTCACAGATACGCAGTATTTT	CASSEGPGGRVTDTQYF	.	.	TRBV2	TRBJ2-3
TGTGCCAGCAGCTTGGTACCGAACACTGAAGCTTTCTTT	CASSLVPNTEAFF	.	.	TRBV5-4	TRBJ1-1
TGTGCCAGCAGTTACGGTCCTCAACAGCGTAACTATGGCTACACCTTC	CASSYGPQQRNYGYTF	.	once	TRBV6-5	TRBJ1-2
TGCGCCAGCAGCCGAACAAATTCCGGGACACTGAGTAACGCACTCCACTTT	CASSRTNSGTLSNALHF	.	.	TRBV4-3	TRBJ1-6
TGCGCCAGCAGCTTGGGGCAATCCTCTTGGAATGAGCAGTTCTTC	CASSLGQSSWNEQFF	.	.	TRBV5-1	TRBJ2-1
TGTGCCATCAGTGGGGGGACACGGGCCAATCAGCCCCAGCATTTT	CAISGGTRANQPQHF	.	.	TRBV10-3	TRBJ1-5
TGTGCCAGCAGTTACAGGGGGGTGATGAACACTGAAGCTTTCTTT	CASSYRGVMNTEAFF	TRBD1	once	TRBV7-9	TRBJ1-1
TGTGCCAGCAGTGAACTAAGTAGTGAGACTGAAGCTTTCTTT	CASSELSSETEAFF	.	.	TRBV6-1	TRBJ1-1
TGTGCCTGGTCCGGGACAGGGGATGGGGAAAAACTGTTTTTT	CAWSGTGDGEKLFF	TRBD1	.	TRBV30	TRBJ1-4
TGTGCCAGCAGTGACCCACGCGGAGCCTACGAGCAGTACTTC	CASSDPRGAYEQYF	.	.	TRBV2	TRBJ2-7
TGTGCCAGCAGCTTTGGGGACACTGAAGCTTTCTTT	CASSFGDTEAFF	.	.	TRBV7-9	TRBJ1-1
TGCAGCGTTGAATCCACAGGGGTTGGAACCGGGGAGCTGTTTTTT	CSVESTGVGTGELFF	TRBD1	.	TRBV29-1	TRBJ2-2
TGCGCCAGCAGCCAAGATCTTCGCATTAGGCTCAATCAGCCCCAGCATTTT	CASSQDLRIRLNQPQHF	.	.	TRBV4-3	TRBJ1-5
TGTGCCAGCAGCTTAGGACAGGGACCGAACACTGAAGCTTTCTTT	CASSLGQGPNTEAFF	.	.	TRBV13	TRBJ1-1
TGTGCCAGCAGTTCTTACAGGGGTGGGAATTCACCCCTCCACTTT	CASSSYRGGNSPLHF	TRBD1	few	TRBV28	TRBJ1-6
TGCGCCAGCAGCCCGTACCATGACAGGGGGAGGTCCGGGGAGCTGTTTTTT	CASSPYHDRGRSGELFF	TRBD1	.	TRBV4-1	TRBJ2-2
TGCGCCAGCAGTCACTCAGACAGGGACGACATTCAGTACTTC	CASSHSDRDDIQYF	TRBD1	.	TRBV23-1	TRBJ2-4
TGTGCCAGCAGCGTAGTGGCTAGCACCTACGAGCAGTACTTC	CASSVVASTYEQYF	.	.	TRBV9	TRBJ2-7
TGTGCCAGCAGCGTAGTTCCGGGGGTTACTGAAGCTTTCTTT	CASSVVPGVTEAFF	.	.	TRBV9	TRBJ1-1
TGTGCCAGCAGGTTAGCGGGGGCGTCCTACAATGAGCAGTTCTTC	CASRLAGASYNEQFF	TRBD2	.	TRBV11-2	TRBJ2-1
TGTGCCAGCAGTTACGGGACAGGAGCTATCTATGGCTACACCTTC	CASSYGTGAIYGYTF	TRBD1	once	TRBV27	TRBJ1-2
TGTGCCAGCAGCGTAGTTGAGGGGGCGGTTTACGAGCAGTACTTC	CASSVVEGAVYEQYF	TRBD1	.	TRBV9	TRBJ2-7
TGTGCCAGCAGTTTAACGTACCTAGTAGACGAGCAGTACTTC	CASSLTYLVDEQYF	.	once	TRBV27	TRBJ2-7
TGTGCCATCAGTGACCCGGACCAACACACCAATGAGCAGTTCTTC	CAISDPDQHTNEQFF	.	.	TRBV10-3	TRBJ2-1
TGTGCCCTGGAGTCGTCCGGGACAGGCTTCGGCTACACCTTC	CALESSGTGFGYTF	TRBD1	.	TRBV30	TRBJ1-2
TGTGCCAGCAGCGTCTGGGGACGGGGCACCGGGGAGCTGTTTTTT	CASSVWGRGTGELFF	.	.	TRBV7-2	TRBJ2-2
TGTGCCAGCAGCTTAGGGGCATTCTACGAGCAGTACTTC	CASSLGAFYEQYF	.	.	TRBV7-2	TRBJ2-7
TGTGCCATCAGTGAGAAAGGAGGGGGGCGGAACACCGGGGAGCTGTTTTTT	CAISEKGGGRNTGELFF	.	once	TRBV10-3	TRBJ2-2
TGCAGCGTTGTAGGCGGGAGCTCCTACGAGCAGTACTTC	CSVVGGSSYEQYF	TRBD2	.	TRBV29-1	TRBJ2-7
TGTGCCATCAGTGAGTTAGACAGCTCCTACGAGCAGTACTTC	CAISELDSSYEQYF	.	.	TRBV10-3	TRBJ2-7